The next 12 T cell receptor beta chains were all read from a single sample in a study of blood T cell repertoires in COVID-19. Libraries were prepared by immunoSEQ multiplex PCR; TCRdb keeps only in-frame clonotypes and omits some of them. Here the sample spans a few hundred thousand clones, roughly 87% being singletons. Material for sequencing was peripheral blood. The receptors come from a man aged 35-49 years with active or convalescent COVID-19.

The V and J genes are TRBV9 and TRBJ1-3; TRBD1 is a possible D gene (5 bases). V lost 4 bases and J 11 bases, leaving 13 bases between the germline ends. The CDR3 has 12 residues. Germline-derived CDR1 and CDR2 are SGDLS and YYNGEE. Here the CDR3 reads CASSPDRSAIYF. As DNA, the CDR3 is TGTGCCAGCAGCCCAGACAGATCCGCCATATATTTT.

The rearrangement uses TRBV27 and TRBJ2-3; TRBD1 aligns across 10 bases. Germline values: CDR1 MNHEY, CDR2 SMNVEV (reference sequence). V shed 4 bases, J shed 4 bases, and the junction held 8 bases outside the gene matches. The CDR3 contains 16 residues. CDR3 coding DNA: TGTGCCAGCAGTTCAGGACAGGGGGGCAGCGCAGATACGCAGTATTTT. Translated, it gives CASSSGQGGSADTQYF.

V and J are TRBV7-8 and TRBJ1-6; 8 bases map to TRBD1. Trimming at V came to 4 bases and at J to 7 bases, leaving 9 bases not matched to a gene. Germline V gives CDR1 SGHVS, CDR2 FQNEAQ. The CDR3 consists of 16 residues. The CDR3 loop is CASSSEGQGTNSPLHF. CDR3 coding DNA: TGTGCCAGCAGCTCGGAAGGACAGGGAACAAATTCACCCCTCCACTTT.

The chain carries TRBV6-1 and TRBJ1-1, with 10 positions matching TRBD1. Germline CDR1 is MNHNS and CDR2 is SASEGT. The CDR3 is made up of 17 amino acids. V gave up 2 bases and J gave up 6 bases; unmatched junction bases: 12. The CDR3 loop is CASSERLDRGKGAEAFF. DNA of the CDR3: TGTGCCAGCAGTGAACGGTTGGACAGGGGGAAGGGAGCTGAAGCTTTCTTT.

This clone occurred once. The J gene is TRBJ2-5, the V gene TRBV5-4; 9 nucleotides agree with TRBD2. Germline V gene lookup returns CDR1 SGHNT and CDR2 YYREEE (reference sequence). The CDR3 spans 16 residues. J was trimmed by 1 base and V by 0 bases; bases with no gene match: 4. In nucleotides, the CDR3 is TGTGCCAGCAGCTTGGCGGTAGCGGGGGCCCAAGAGACCCAGTACTTC. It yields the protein CASSLAVAGAQETQYF.

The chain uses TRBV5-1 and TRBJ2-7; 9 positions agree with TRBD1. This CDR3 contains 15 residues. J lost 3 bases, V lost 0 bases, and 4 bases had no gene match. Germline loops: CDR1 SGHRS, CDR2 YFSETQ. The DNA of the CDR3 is TGCGCCAGCAGCTTGGCCAGGGACAGGGACTACGAGCAGTACTTC. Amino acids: CASSLARDRDYEQYF.

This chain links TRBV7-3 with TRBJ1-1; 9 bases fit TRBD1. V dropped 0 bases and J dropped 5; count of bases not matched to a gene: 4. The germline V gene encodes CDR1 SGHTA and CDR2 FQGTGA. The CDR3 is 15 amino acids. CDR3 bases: TGTGCCAGCAGCTTAACCGGGACAGGGAAGACTGAAGCTTTCTTT. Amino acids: CASSLTGTGKTEAFF.

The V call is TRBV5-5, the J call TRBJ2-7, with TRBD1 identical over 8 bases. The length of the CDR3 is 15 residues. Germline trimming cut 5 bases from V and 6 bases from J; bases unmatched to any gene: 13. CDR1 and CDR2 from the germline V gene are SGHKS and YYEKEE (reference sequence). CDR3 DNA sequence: TGTGCCAGCAGTTCCCTCGGGCAGGGGGCCGGCGAGCAGTACTTC. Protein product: CASSSLGQGAGEQYF.

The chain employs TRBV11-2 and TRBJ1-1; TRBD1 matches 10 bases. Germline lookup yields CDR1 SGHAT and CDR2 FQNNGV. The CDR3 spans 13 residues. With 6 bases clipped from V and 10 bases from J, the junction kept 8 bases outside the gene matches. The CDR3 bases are TGTGCCAGCAGTCCGGACAGGGGGGGATTAGCTTTCTTT. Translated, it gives CASSPDRGGLAFF.

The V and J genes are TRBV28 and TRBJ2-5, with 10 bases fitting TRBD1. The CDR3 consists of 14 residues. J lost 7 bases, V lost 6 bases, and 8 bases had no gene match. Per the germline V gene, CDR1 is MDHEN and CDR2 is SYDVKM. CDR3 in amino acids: CASSSGQGWGTQYF. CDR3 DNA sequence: TGTGCCAGCAGCTCGGGACAGGGGTGGGGGACCCAGTACTTC.

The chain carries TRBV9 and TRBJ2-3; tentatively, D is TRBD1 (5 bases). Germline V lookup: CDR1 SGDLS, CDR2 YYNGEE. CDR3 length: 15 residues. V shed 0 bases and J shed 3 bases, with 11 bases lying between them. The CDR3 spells CASSVGAGWTDTQYF. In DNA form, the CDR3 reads TGTGCCAGCAGCGTAGGGGCAGGGTGGACAGATACGCAGTATTTT.

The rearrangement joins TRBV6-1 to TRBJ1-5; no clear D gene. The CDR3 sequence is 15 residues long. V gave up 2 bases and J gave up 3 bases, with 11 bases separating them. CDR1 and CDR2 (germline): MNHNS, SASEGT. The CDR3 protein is CASSETGRYNQPQHF. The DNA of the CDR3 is TGTGCCAGCAGTGAAACTGGTCGGTACAATCAGCCCCAGCATTTT.